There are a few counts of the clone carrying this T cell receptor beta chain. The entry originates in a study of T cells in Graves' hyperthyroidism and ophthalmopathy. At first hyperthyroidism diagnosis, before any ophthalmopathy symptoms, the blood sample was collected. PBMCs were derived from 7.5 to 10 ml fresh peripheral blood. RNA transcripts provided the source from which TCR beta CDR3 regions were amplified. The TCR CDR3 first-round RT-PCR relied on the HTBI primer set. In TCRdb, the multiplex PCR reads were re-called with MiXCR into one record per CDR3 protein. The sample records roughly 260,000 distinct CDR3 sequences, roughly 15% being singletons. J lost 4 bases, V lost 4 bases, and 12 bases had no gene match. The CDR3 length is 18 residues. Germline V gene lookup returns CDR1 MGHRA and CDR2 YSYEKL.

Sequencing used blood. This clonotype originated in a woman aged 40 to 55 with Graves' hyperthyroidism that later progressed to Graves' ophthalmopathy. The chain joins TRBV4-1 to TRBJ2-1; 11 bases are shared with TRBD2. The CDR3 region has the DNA TGCGCCAGCAGCCGTGACCCCGGGACTAGCGGATGGTACAATGAGCAGTTCTTC. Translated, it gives CASSRDPGTSGWYNEQFF.